Given below is one T cell receptor beta chain in context. No cognate antigen has been identified for it. No base quality values were provided; no much bigger clone lies one nucleotide off. This entry is derived from a study of blood T cell repertoires in COVID-19 (dated by TCRdb to 2019 to 2021). Regarding the study in general: Collaborator samples came from the United States, Italy and Spain and covered acute and convalescent phases of COVID-19. The samples were drawn from two sources: the first 160 participants of the ongoing ImmuneRACE study, and 1,254 subjects contributed by 6 global collaborators. The prospective study material was composed of cDNA or gDNA derived from T cells, B-cell-depleted T cells, or PBMCs. The repertoires were released in a freely available public database intended as a resource for research on the immune response to SARS-CoV-2. Nearly every sample came with metadata listing a de-identified subject ID, COVID-19 status, age in years and sex. Subjects who had been exposed to COVID-19, were actively infected with it, or had recovered from it provided the deeply sampled blood TCRbeta repertoires that made up the dataset. HLA class I and class II types, where available, came from metadata supplied by the sample provider rather than from assay-based typing.

Germline trimming: 6 bases from V, 9 bases from J; junction bases outside gene matches: 25. The CDR3 sequence holds 19 residues, the cysteine and phenylalanine included. Only the CDR3 part of the read is kept: 57 bases, read in frame from the first base. CDR1 SNHLY and CDR2 FYNNEI were looked up in the germline V gene. At one collaborating source in Seattle, patients were enrolled during active infection and were followed longitudinally through the course of disease. Collaborating institutions collected whole blood in K2EDTA tubes following their own protocols. For TCRbeta analysis, collaborators shipped samples as frozen whole blood, isolated PBMCs, or DNA extracted from either of those sample types. Overall study results and their limits: The quantity of clinical and demographic metadata differed by source and by participant and was supplied without curation.

TCRbeta CDR3 regions were amplified from genomic DNA using the immunoSEQ Assay, a bias-controlled multiplex PCR. Under the source paper's analysis protocol: The number of nucleated cells in each sample was estimated from the amplification of reference gene primers within the assay. To quantify the absolute abundance of each unique TCRbeta CDR3 rearrangement, sequence reads were collapsed and filtered. For each sample, productive Simpson clonality was calculated by taking the square root of Simpson's diversity index across productive rearrangements. TCRdb's version of the immuneACCESS table is confined to in-frame rearrangements and falls short of the full clone set. An unresolved V gene accounts for under half of the shortfall where checked; the remainder is of unknown origin. That table supplies the V and J calls and clone size; D and trimming were determined from the DNA. In this sample the table shows some 180,000 clones, approximately 90% of which occur a single time. Clones ranked in the top ten supply about 5% of the sample.

The sequence is built from TRBV2 and TRBJ2-1, and 8 junctional nucleotides match TRBD2. The sequencing input was peripheral blood. This receptor was obtained from a young man with COVID-19, enrolled during active disease. The CDR3 here reads CASRSAGNTGTSPSGEQFF. The DNA sequence is TGTGCCAGCAGGTCTGCAGGGAATACGGGGACTAGTCCCTCTGGTGAGCAGTTCTTC.